A selection of T cell receptor beta chains follows, all from one sample in a study of response to subunit inactivated influenza vaccine. A single record per CDR3 protein comes from TCRdb applying MiXCR to the RT-PCR reads. Of hundreds of thousands of distinct CDR3 sequences listed, over 9.5% are singletons. The input for sequencing was PBMCs from blood, taken on the day of vaccination. The receptors derive from a man aged 45-60 years who received an inactivated influenza vaccine. Each CDR3 is given with its conserved first and last residue. The D gene is left open where the match is weak. Expanded clones are given a class, and other clones once, few, many or no size at all.

d_call: TRBD2; v_call: TRBV28; clone_size: many; j_call: TRBJ2-7; cdr3_nt: TGTGCCAGCAGTTACACCTCGGGACTAACCTACGAGCAGTACTTC; cdr3_aa: CASSYTSGLTYEQYF
d_call: TRBD2; v_call: TRBV6-1; clone_size: many; j_call: TRBJ2-7; cdr3_nt: TGTGCCAGCAGTAGGACTAGCGGGGCGGCCAACTACGAGCAGTACTTC; cdr3_aa: CASSRTSGAANYEQYF
d_call: NA; v_call: TRBV7-9; clone_size: NA; j_call: TRBJ1-5; cdr3_nt: TGTGCCAGCAGCCCGCAGGGGCGGCCCCAGCATTTT; cdr3_aa: CASSPQGRPQHF
d_call: TRBD1; v_call: TRBV7-2; clone_size: NA; j_call: TRBJ1-1; cdr3_nt: TGTGCCAGCAGCTTAGCGATCCAGACAGGGGAGGAAGCTTTCTTT; cdr3_aa: CASSLAIQTGEEAFF
d_call: TRBD1; v_call: TRBV3-1; clone_size: many; j_call: TRBJ2-7; cdr3_nt: TGTGCCAGCAGCCAAGATACAGGGGCCTACGAGCAGTACTTC; cdr3_aa: CASSQDTGAYEQYF
d_call: NA; v_call: TRBV3-1; clone_size: few; j_call: TRBJ1-5; cdr3_nt: TGTGCCAGCAGCCAAGGTTTGACTGGGGCCCAGCATTTT; cdr3_aa: CASSQGLTGAQHF
d_call: NA; v_call: TRBV2; clone_size: few; j_call: TRBJ1-2; cdr3_nt: TGTGCCAGCAGGGAGGTTGGCTACACCTTC; cdr3_aa: CASREVGYTF
d_call: NA; v_call: TRBV5-1; clone_size: many; j_call: TRBJ2-2; cdr3_nt: TGCGCCAGCAGCTTGGCGCCGGCTAGTCCCGGGGAGCTGTTTTTT; cdr3_aa: CASSLAPASPGELFF
d_call: TRBD1; v_call: TRBV10-3; clone_size: few; j_call: TRBJ2-2; cdr3_nt: TGTGCCAGCCAGGACAGGGGGAACACCGGGGAGCTGTTTTTT; cdr3_aa: CASQDRGNTGELFF
d_call: TRBD1; v_call: TRBV5-1; clone_size: NA; j_call: TRBJ2-7; cdr3_nt: TGCGCCAGCAGCTTGGGTCCCTCCGGGACAGTCTTCTACGAGCAGTACTTC; cdr3_aa: CASSLGPSGTVFYEQYF
d_call: NA; v_call: TRBV4-1; clone_size: NA; j_call: TRBJ2-7; cdr3_nt: TGTGCCAGCAGCACCGGTCCCCGCTGCCCGCAGTACTTC; cdr3_aa: CASSTGPRCPQYF
d_call: TRBD1; v_call: TRBV27; clone_size: many; j_call: TRBJ1-2; cdr3_nt: TGTGCCAGCAGTTTATCGGGACAGGGAGGATATGGCTACACCTTC; cdr3_aa: CASSLSGQGGYGYTF
d_call: NA; v_call: TRBV6-1; clone_size: NA; j_call: TRBJ2-5; cdr3_nt: TGTGCCAGCAGTCAACAGGGGGGGAGTGAGACCCAGTACTTC; cdr3_aa: CASSQQGGSETQYF
d_call: NA; v_call: TRBV11-2; clone_size: NA; j_call: TRBJ1-4; cdr3_nt: TGTGCCAGCAGCTTTTCCGGGACACCGATCAAGAGTGAAAAACTGTTTTTT; cdr3_aa: CASSFSGTPIKSEKLFF
d_call: NA; v_call: TRBV7-2; clone_size: NA; j_call: TRBJ2-2; cdr3_nt: TGTGCCAGCAGCTTAGGCTCCCGACCGAACACCGGGGAGCTGTTTTTT; cdr3_aa: CASSLGSRPNTGELFF
d_call: TRBD1; v_call: TRBV5-1; clone_size: few; j_call: TRBJ2-7; cdr3_nt: TGCGCCAGCACCGCCTGGGACAGCTCCTACGAGCAGTACTTC; cdr3_aa: CASTAWDSSYEQYF
d_call: TRBD1; v_call: TRBV5-4; clone_size: NA; j_call: TRBJ2-5; cdr3_nt: TGTGCCAGCAGCTTGCCAGACAGGGGATTTCACGAGACCCAGTACTTC; cdr3_aa: CASSLPDRGFHETQYF
d_call: TRBD1; v_call: TRBV28; clone_size: few; j_call: TRBJ2-7; cdr3_nt: TGTGCCAGCAGTTTACCCAGGGGGCTAGACGAGCAGTACTTC; cdr3_aa: CASSLPRGLDEQYF
d_call: NA; v_call: TRBV2; clone_size: many; j_call: TRBJ1-1; cdr3_nt: TGTGCCAGCAGAGGAAGAGGGAACACTGAAGCTTTCTTT; cdr3_aa: CASRGRGNTEAFF
d_call: TRBD2; v_call: TRBV12-3/TRBV12-4; clone_size: NA; j_call: TRBJ2-7; cdr3_nt: TGTGCCAGCAGGCGGGGCGGGAGGGCCGGTGAGCAGTACTTC; cdr3_aa: CASRRGGRAGEQYF
d_call: NA; v_call: TRBV20-1; clone_size: few; j_call: TRBJ2-7; cdr3_nt: TGCAGTGCTATGTCTGACTACGAGCAGTACTTC; cdr3_aa: CSAMSDYEQYF
d_call: TRBD1; v_call: TRBV6-2/TRBV6-3; clone_size: few; j_call: TRBJ2-1; cdr3_nt: TGTGCCACCGTTAACTGGGGACAGGGGAAAGCGGAGCAGTTCTTC; cdr3_aa: CATVNWGQGKAEQFF
d_call: NA; v_call: TRBV5-1; clone_size: many; j_call: TRBJ1-6; cdr3_nt: TGCGCCAGCAGCTTGGAGTTAGATTCGCCCCTCCACTTT; cdr3_aa: CASSLELDSPLHF
d_call: TRBD2; v_call: TRBV29-1; clone_size: few; j_call: TRBJ2-5; cdr3_nt: TGCAGCGTTGATTTAGCGGGCTGGCCTCAAGAGACCCAGTACTTC; cdr3_aa: CSVDLAGWPQETQYF
d_call: TRBD2; v_call: TRBV5-1; clone_size: NA; j_call: TRBJ2-1; cdr3_nt: TGCGCCAGCAGCTTGGATCGGGGGGGCATGGATGAGCAGTTCTTC; cdr3_aa: CASSLDRGGMDEQFF
d_call: NA; v_call: TRBV6-2/TRBV6-3; clone_size: NA; j_call: TRBJ2-2; cdr3_nt: TGTGCCAGCAGTCTAAGGGGCTTTACCGGGACGACTAACACCGGGGAGCTGTTTTTT; cdr3_aa: CASSLRGFTGTTNTGELFF
d_call: NA; v_call: TRBV20-1; clone_size: NA; j_call: TRBJ1-1; cdr3_nt: TGCTGTGCTAGAGATCTAAGGCAGGGCTCCGGCACTGAAGCTTTCTTT; cdr3_aa: CCARDLRQGSGTEAFF
d_call: NA; v_call: TRBV5-6; clone_size: many; j_call: TRBJ2-7; cdr3_nt: TGTGCCAGCAGCTTGGAAAGCCTAGGACAGTTTTCGAACGAGCAGTACTTC; cdr3_aa: CASSLESLGQFSNEQYF
d_call: TRBD2; v_call: TRBV20-1; clone_size: few; j_call: TRBJ2-1; cdr3_nt: TGCAGTGCTAGAGAGCGGGGCGGGAGATTCAATGAGCAGTTCTTC; cdr3_aa: CSARERGGRFNEQFF
d_call: NA; v_call: TRBV6-2/TRBV6-3; clone_size: NA; j_call: TRBJ2-2; cdr3_nt: TGTGCCAGCAGTACTAGGGGGGGGGCCGTCGGGGAGCTGTTTTTT; cdr3_aa: CASSTRGGAVGELFF
d_call: NA; v_call: TRBV24-1; clone_size: many; j_call: TRBJ1-4; cdr3_nt: TGTGCCACCAGTGATCCGGGGTCAACTAATGAAAAACTGTTTTTT; cdr3_aa: CATSDPGSTNEKLFF
d_call: NA; v_call: TRBV27; clone_size: many; j_call: TRBJ1-1; cdr3_nt: TGTGCCAGCAGTTTACGTCGGACGAACACTGAAGCTTTCTTT; cdr3_aa: CASSLRRTNTEAFF
d_call: TRBD2; v_call: TRBV7-9; clone_size: few; j_call: TRBJ2-1; cdr3_nt: TGTGCCAGCAGCATGCCGGGGGGGCCAAACAATGAGCAGTTCTTC; cdr3_aa: CASSMPGGPNNEQFF
d_call: TRBD2; v_call: TRBV20-1; clone_size: many; j_call: TRBJ2-4; cdr3_nt: TGCAGTGCTAGATCGGGACTAACGAACATTCAGTACTTC; cdr3_aa: CSARSGLTNIQYF
d_call: TRBD1; v_call: TRBV7-9; clone_size: NA; j_call: TRBJ1-4; cdr3_nt: TGTGCTAGCAGCTCCGGACAGGGGGCAAGGGAAAAACTGTTTTTT; cdr3_aa: CASSSGQGAREKLFF
d_call: NA; v_call: TRBV7-9; clone_size: few; j_call: TRBJ2-7; cdr3_nt: TGTGCCAGCGGTCCTGTAGGGGGAAGCAGCTCCTACGAGCAGTACTTC; cdr3_aa: CASGPVGGSSSYEQYF
d_call: TRBD2; v_call: TRBV5-6; clone_size: NA; j_call: TRBJ2-1; cdr3_nt: TGTGCCAGCAGCCGCCGACGACTAGCGGGGGTTCATGGTGAGCAGTTCTTC; cdr3_aa: CASSRRRLAGVHGEQFF
d_call: TRBD1; v_call: TRBV24-1; clone_size: many; j_call: TRBJ2-2; cdr3_nt: TGTGCCACCAGTGATTTTGGGACAGCGAACACCGGGGAGCTGTTTTTT; cdr3_aa: CATSDFGTANTGELFF
d_call: NA; v_call: TRBV2; clone_size: few; j_call: TRBJ2-7; cdr3_nt: TGTGCCAGCAGTAAAAGCACGGGTACTTCCTACGAGCAGTACTTC; cdr3_aa: CASSKSTGTSYEQYF
d_call: TRBD1; v_call: TRBV7-8; clone_size: NA; j_call: TRBJ1-5; cdr3_nt: TGTGCCAGCAGCCATATAACAGGGGGTAATCAGCCCCAGCATTTT; cdr3_aa: CASSHITGGNQPQHF
d_call: NA; v_call: TRBV20-1; clone_size: NA; j_call: TRBJ2-3; cdr3_nt: TGCAGTGCTCAAACCGGACAAATGGCGCAGTATTTT; cdr3_aa: CSAQTGQMAQYF
d_call: TRBD2; v_call: TRBV6-5; clone_size: few; j_call: TRBJ2-7; cdr3_nt: TGTGCCAGCAGTTACGCCCAGCGGGAGGCCTACGAGCAGTACTTC; cdr3_aa: CASSYAQREAYEQYF
d_call: TRBD1; v_call: TRBV7-6; clone_size: NA; j_call: TRBJ2-3; cdr3_nt: TGTGCCAGCAGCCCGGGACAGGGGGCGACCAGCGGTACGCAGTATTTT; cdr3_aa: CASSPGQGATSGTQYF
d_call: NA; v_call: TRBV15; clone_size: NA; j_call: TRBJ2-3; cdr3_nt: TGTGCCACCAGCGACGGGTGGACTATCGACGTAGGTACGCAGTATTTT; cdr3_aa: CATSDGWTIDVGTQYF
d_call: TRBD2; v_call: TRBV5-1; clone_size: NA; j_call: TRBJ2-3; cdr3_nt: TGCGCCAGCAGCTCAACGACTAGCGGGATAACTCAAATCTATAGCAGCACAGATACGCAGTATTTT; cdr3_aa: CASSSTTSGITQIYSSTDTQYF
d_call: TRBD2; v_call: TRBV20-1; clone_size: few; j_call: TRBJ2-1; cdr3_nt: TGCAGTGCCGCCGGTAGAACCTTAGCGGGAGTCAATGAGCAGTTCTTC; cdr3_aa: CSAAGRTLAGVNEQFF
d_call: TRBD2; v_call: TRBV3-1; clone_size: few; j_call: TRBJ2-7; cdr3_nt: TGTGCCAGCAGCTTCGGACTAGCGGAGACCTACGAGCAGTACTTC; cdr3_aa: CASSFGLAETYEQYF
d_call: TRBD1; v_call: TRBV29-1; clone_size: NA; j_call: TRBJ2-1; cdr3_nt: TGCAGCGTGGGTAACCGGGACAGGAAGTTCTTC; cdr3_aa: CSVGNRDRKFF
d_call: TRBD2; v_call: TRBV29-1; clone_size: many; j_call: TRBJ2-2; cdr3_nt: TGCAGCGTTGGGTCGGGGGGGCAAACCGGGGAGCTGTTTTTT; cdr3_aa: CSVGSGGQTGELFF
d_call: NA; v_call: TRBV7-2; clone_size: many; j_call: TRBJ2-3; cdr3_nt: TGTGCCAGCAGCGTGACTAGTTTAGATACGCAGTATTTT; cdr3_aa: CASSVTSLDTQYF